A single sample gave rise to the 3 T cell receptor beta chains below, sequenced in a study of siplizumab effects on memory and regulatory T cells. Sequencing used immunoSEQ multiplex PCR; TCRdb keeps in-frame clones, though not all of them. The table has just over 60,000 clones, around three quarters seen once. Sample: memory CD4+ T cells sorted from blood. Receptor source: a human donor in good health.

V gene TRBV7-6 combines with J gene TRBJ2-7; D perhaps matches TRBD1 (7 bases). The CDR3 consists of 14 residues. Germline loops: CDR1 SGHVS, CDR2 FNYEAQ. Trimming took 1 base from V and 3 from J, leaving 10 bases between them. CDR3 protein: CASSLGQGGYEQYF. Written as DNA, the CDR3 is TGTGCCAGCAGCTTAGGGCAGGGGGGCTACGAGCAGTACTTC.

V usage is TRBV10-3 and J usage is TRBJ1-6, with TRBD1 identical over 7 bases. CDR3 length: 15 amino acids. In germline, CDR1 is ENHRY, CDR2 SYGVKD. V lost 0 bases to trimming and J lost 7 bases; unmatched junction nucleotides: 3. In DNA form, the CDR3 reads TGTGCCATCAGTGAGTCTGGACAGGAGAATTCACCCCTCCACTTT. Amino acid sequence: CAISESGQENSPLHF.

This clone was seen a single time. This sequence joins TRBV27 and TRBJ2-5, with 7 positions matching TRBD1. The CDR3 extends over 14 amino acids. V was pared by 0 bases and J by 4 bases, with 2 bases of the junction left unmatched. Germline lookup yields CDR1 MNHEY and CDR2 SMNVEV (reference sequence). CDR3 nucleotide sequence: TGTGCCAGCAGTTTATCGACAGGGCGAGAGACCCAGTACTTC. Amino acid sequence: CASSLSTGRETQYF.